This TCR beta chain was documented in a study of blood T cell repertoires in COVID-19. Looking at the study overall: Cohort 3 donors counted as recovered after two negative PCRs, clearance, or resolved symptoms.

TCRdb's table, derived via immunoSEQ multiplex PCR, lists solely in-frame clones and lacks some. The sample includes about 170,000 clones, 79% of them seen just once. Participants' own reports of clinical history determined their cohort assignment. This CDR3 spans 14 amino acids. Trimming stripped 2 bases from V and 4 bases from J, with 9 bases between. Germline V gives CDR1 SGHRS, CDR2 YFSETQ. The TCR originated in a woman aged 70-85 years in a cohort exposed to, infected with or recovered from COVID-19 (not recorded which). Sample: PBMCs or T cells enriched from blood (not recorded which). The chain joins TRBV5-1 to TRBJ1-4; D is uncertain. This chain's CDR3 is CASSFGGYNEKLFF. DNA for the CDR3: TGCGCCAGCAGCTTCGGCGGTTATAATGAAAAACTGTTTTTT.